This entry is about one TCR beta chain. The read ends 3 residues early relative to the CDR3; the germline J gene fills the gap. The table came from immunoSEQ multiplex PCR; TCRdb's copy has only in-frame clones and leaves some out. Its clone listing holds about 39,000 clones. This sample is drawn from a study of T cells in women clearing cervical HPV infection. The V gene's germline CDR1 is GTSNPN and CDR2 SVGIG (reference sequence). The CDR3 has 15 residues. The trim removed 6 bases at V and 2 bases at J, leaving 9 bases unmatched. The rearrangement links TRBV30 to TRBJ2-3, with TRBD1 identical over 9 bases. This sequence originates from a woman between 18 and 70 years old with a cervical HPV16 infection that either progressed to CIN3+ or cleared (not recorded which). Sequencing input: blood buffy coat. The CDR3 is CACTPGQGNTDTQYF. The CDR3 bases that were read are TGTGCCTGTACTCCGGGACAGGGTAACACAGATACG.